This T cell receptor (beta chain) was identified during a study of cytomegalovirus exposure and HLA in healthy donors. The donors comprised healthy bone marrow donors. The CDR3 extends over 15 amino acids. With 5 bases clipped from V and 4 bases from J, the junction kept 5 bases outside the gene matches. Germline loops: CDR1 MDHEN, CDR2 SYDVKM. For this clone: Its antigen is not known.

In the PCR, 60 Vbeta and 13 Jbeta primers were used. Libraries were prepared by immunoSEQ multiplex PCR; TCRdb keeps only in-frame clonotypes and omits some of them. The sample lists 100,000 to 150,000 clones; 55% to 80% were seen once. Overall study findings and caveats: Reportedly, a later analysis found an Asian-associated ancestry cluster had fewer N-insertions than the approximately 670-donor mean. The authors enumerated roughly 160 TCR beta chains as linked to cytomegalovirus. Being indistinguishable, some V segments were excluded, TRBV6-2 and TRBV6-3 among them.

The sequenced sample consisted of PBMCs. The sequence was obtained from a woman aged 40 to 50 in good health and CMV-seronegative. The chain joins TRBV28 to TRBJ1-6; 7 bases match TRBD1. In DNA, the CDR3 is TGTGCCAGCAGTCCCCCGGGACAGTATAATTCACCCCTCCACTTT. Translation gives CASSPPGQYNSPLHF.